These 13 T cell receptor beta chains came from one sample sequenced in a study of cytomegalovirus exposure and HLA in healthy donors. PCR amplification relied on 60 Vbeta primers (plus 13 Jbeta primers). Assay: immunoSEQ multiplex PCR; the TCRdb copy retains only in-frame clones and omits some. This sample carries 100,000 to 150,000 clones, roughly four fifths of them seen once, and the ten largest clones take under 8.5%. Sequencing used PBMCs. The receptors were gathered from a male donor in good health and CMV-seronegative.

The V and J genes are TRBV5-1 and TRBJ1-4; 7 bases line up with TRBD1. V dropped 1 base and J dropped 5; count of bases not matched to a gene: 2. The germline V gene has CDR1 SGHRS and CDR2 YFSETQ. The CDR3 loop spans 14 amino acids. In DNA, the CDR3 is TGCGCCAGCAGCTTGCAACAGGGGAATGAAAAACTGTTTTTT. This sequence encodes CASSLQQGNEKLFF. Based on the CDR3 plus reference TRBV5-1 and TRBJ1-4, the full variable domain is KAGVTQTPRYLIKTRGQQVTLSCSPISGHRSVSWYQQTPGQGLQFLFEYFSETQRNKGNFPGRFSGRQFSNSRSEMNVSTLELGDSALYLCASSLQQGNEKLFFGSGTQLSVL.

This rearrangement joins TRBV5-1 to TRBJ2-7, with 13 positions matching TRBD2. The V and J ends lost 3 bases and 4 bases, in that order; junction bases with no gene match: 7. Germline V lookup: CDR1 SGHRS, CDR2 YFSETQ. The length of the CDR3 is 16 residues. This chain's CDR3 is CASSSTGTSGTYEQYF. The CDR3 nucleotides are TGCGCCAGCAGCTCAACCGGGACTAGCGGGACATACGAGCAGTACTTC.

This chain's CDR3 is CASSSGTGQFF. The CDR3 DNA is TGTGCCAGCAGTTCGGGGACAGGGCAGTTCTTC. The chain links TRBV27 to TRBJ2-1; 8 bases agree with TRBD1. Germline assignment: CDR1 MNHEY and CDR2 SMNVEV (reference sequence). Trimming at V came to 4 bases and at J to 12 bases, leaving 2 bases not matched to a gene. The CDR3 totals 11 residues.

This chain links TRBV14 with TRBJ2-5; 11 bases are shared with TRBD1. TRBJ2-7 matches the DNA end more closely, so the J call is doubtful. Germline assignment: CDR1 SGHDN and CDR2 FVKESK. There are 16 residues in the CDR3. This chain's CDR3 is CASSRAFGTGGFEQYF. CDR3 nucleotide sequence: TGTGCCAGCAGCCGAGCTTTCGGGACAGGGGGTTTCGAGCAGTACTTC.

The gene calls are TRBV5-1 and TRBJ2-7; TRBD1 matches 8 bases. V was clipped by 2 bases and J by 2 bases; unmatched bases: 6. Germline V lookup: CDR1 SGHRS, CDR2 YFSETQ. This CDR3 spans 15 amino acids. The CDR3 loop reads CASSLTGTGTYEQYF. As DNA, the CDR3 is TGCGCCAGCAGCTTAACCGGGACAGGAACCTACGAGCAGTACTTC.

A few counts support this clone. J is TRBJ2-3 and V is TRBV7-8, with 8 bases lining up with TRBD2. The CDR3 is 19 residues long. V gave up 6 bases and J gave up 2 bases; unmatched junction bases: 19. CDR1 is SGHVS and CDR2 is FQNEAQ in the germline V gene. For the CDR3, the DNA is TGTGCCAGCAGGATGGGGGGCTTAAGCGGGAGCGGGGACACAGATACGCAGTATTTT. Its translation is CASRMGGLSGSGDTDTQYF.

The chain recombines TRBV9 with TRBJ2-5; no firm D call. The tail of the sequence fits TRBJ2-7 better, so the J call may be wrong. The CDR3 length is 14 residues. Germline-derived CDR1 and CDR2 are SGDLS and YYNGEE. CDR3 bases: TGTGCCAGCAGCGTAGGGCTAGACCCTCTCGAGCAGTACTTC. Protein: CASSVGLDPLEQYF.

The chain couples TRBV29-1 to TRBJ2-1; TRBD2 aligns across 13 bases. The CDR3 extends over 14 amino acids. Germline V lookup: CDR1 SQVTM, CDR2 ANQGSEA. V lost 6 bases and J lost 11; bases outside the gene matches: 10. Here the CDR3 DNA reads TGCAGCGTAACCGGGACTAGCGGGACATCCCAGCAGTTCTTC. Protein product: CSVTGTSGTSQQFF.

The chain couples TRBV18 to TRBJ2-7, with TRBD1 matching over 7 bases. The CDR3 spans 15 residues. The V gene's germline CDR1 is KGHSH and CDR2 LQKENI. After removal of 4 bases from V and 6 bases from J, the junction contained 12 bases not matched to a gene. The CDR3 DNA sequence: TGTGCCAGCTCACAGTTCCGGGACAGCGTACGCGAGCAGTACTTC. Its translation: CASSQFRDSVREQYF.

The V gene is TRBV6-1, the J gene TRBJ2-7, with 9 bases lining up with TRBD2. This CDR3 has 18 amino acids. In germline, CDR1 is MNHNS, CDR2 SASEGT. V lost 3 bases to trimming and J lost 0 bases; unmatched junction nucleotides: 12. Here the CDR3 reads CASSDETLAGKPSYEQYF. In DNA form, the CDR3 reads TGTGCCAGCAGTGACGAGACCCTAGCGGGAAAGCCCTCCTACGAGCAGTACTTC.

The chain combines TRBV9 with TRBJ1-2, with 8 bases that match TRBD1. The trim removed 7 bases at V and 5 bases at J, leaving 10 bases unmatched. Germline V gene sequence: CDR1 SGDLS, CDR2 YYNGEE. This CDR3 is 14 amino acids long. The CDR3 protein is CASGTTGGRYGYTF. The CDR3 DNA reads as TGTGCCAGCGGCACTACAGGGGGAAGATATGGCTACACCTTC. Full variable domain (rest looked up from reference TRBV9 and TRBJ1-2): DSGVTQTPKHLITATGQRVTLRCSPRSGDLSVYWYQQSLDQGLQFLIQYYNGEERAKGNILERFSAQQFPDLHSELNLSSLELGDSALYFCASGTTGGRYGYTFGSGTRLTVV.

The chain uses TRBV7-2 and TRBJ2-7; weak D call: TRBD1 (6 bases). The CDR3 is 13 residues long. Deletions cut 6 bases from V and 2 bases from J, with 11 bases between. Per germline, CDR1 SGHTA and CDR2 FQGNSA. The CDR3 is CASRPTGPYEQYF. CDR3 coding DNA: TGTGCCAGCAGACCCACAGGGCCCTACGAGCAGTACTTC.

The chain has TRBV19 and TRBJ1-4; 8 nucleotides match TRBD1. Germline trimming cut 0 bases from V and 5 bases from J; bases unmatched to any gene: 8. Germline CDR1 LNHDA, CDR2 SQIVND (reference sequence). The CDR3 is made up of 17 amino acids. The CDR3 region has the DNA TGTGCCAGTAGTATAGATTTTCGGACAGGGAAGAATGAAAAACTGTTTTTT. Protein sequence: CASSIDFRTGKNEKLFF.